Included here is one TCR beta chain sequence, with context. Antigen unknown. Using immunoSEQ multiplex PCR, the repertoire was profiled, and TCRdb retains in-frame clones only, with some absent. The data hold over a million clones, with less than 99% observed a single time. Germline CDR1 SGHTA, CDR2 FQGNSA. Losses at the gene ends were 5 bases for V and 4 bases for J; bases not matched to a gene: 11. The CDR3 sequence is 16 residues long. This sample was included in a study of shared clonotypes between healthy human individuals. Study results and limitations: Several donors shared 4.5% to 6.5% of their naive CD4 clonotypes. The study found lower generation probabilities in non-shared clonotypes than in those shared by all four donors.

The V gene is TRBV7-2, the J gene TRBJ1-1, with TRBD1 identical over 9 bases. This clonotype originated in a man in his thirties or forties in good health. Source material: naive CD4+ T cells sorted from blood. Regarding subset: CD45RA+ positively selected. The CDR3 DNA follows: TGTGCCAGCAGCCAAAGTTCCGGGACAGGGTTCACTGAAGCTTTCTTT. Its translation: CASSQSSGTGFTEAFF.